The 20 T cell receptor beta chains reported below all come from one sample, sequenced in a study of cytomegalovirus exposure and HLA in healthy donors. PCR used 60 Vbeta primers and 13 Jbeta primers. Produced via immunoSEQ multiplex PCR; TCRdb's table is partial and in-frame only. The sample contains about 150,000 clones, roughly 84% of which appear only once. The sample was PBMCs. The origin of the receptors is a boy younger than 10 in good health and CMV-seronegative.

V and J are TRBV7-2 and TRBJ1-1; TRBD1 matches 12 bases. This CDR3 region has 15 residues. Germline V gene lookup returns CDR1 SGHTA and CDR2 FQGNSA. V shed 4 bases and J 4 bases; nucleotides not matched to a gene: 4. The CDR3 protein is CASSSPGQGATEAFF. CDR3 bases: TGTGCCAGCAGCTCTCCGGGACAGGGGGCCACTGAAGCTTTCTTT.

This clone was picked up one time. CDR3 in DNA: TGTGCCAGCAGCTGGGGGGGGAACTCCTACGAGCAGTACGTC. It specifies CASSWGGNSYEQYV. The chain uses TRBV5-5 and TRBJ2-7; 7 nucleotides line up with TRBD2. J was trimmed by 0 bases and V by 3 bases; bases with no gene match: 3. Germline lookup yields CDR1 SGHKS and CDR2 YYEKEE (reference sequence). The CDR3 sequence is 14 residues long.

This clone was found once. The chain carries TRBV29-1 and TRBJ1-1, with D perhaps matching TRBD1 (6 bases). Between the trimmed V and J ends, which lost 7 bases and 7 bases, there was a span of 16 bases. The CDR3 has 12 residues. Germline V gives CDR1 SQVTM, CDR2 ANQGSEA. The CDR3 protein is CSGTRGLGEAFF. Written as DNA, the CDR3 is TGCAGCGGGACGAGGGGGTTGGGTGAAGCTTTCTTT.

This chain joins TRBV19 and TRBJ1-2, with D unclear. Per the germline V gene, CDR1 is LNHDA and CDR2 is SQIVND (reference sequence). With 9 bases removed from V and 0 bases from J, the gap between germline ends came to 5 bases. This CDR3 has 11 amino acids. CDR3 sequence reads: CASRANYGYTF. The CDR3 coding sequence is TGTGCCAGCCGAGCTAACTATGGCTACACCTTC.

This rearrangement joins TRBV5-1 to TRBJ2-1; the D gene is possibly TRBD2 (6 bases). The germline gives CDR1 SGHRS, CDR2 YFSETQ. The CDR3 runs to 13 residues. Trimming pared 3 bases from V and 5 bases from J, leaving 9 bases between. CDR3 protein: CASSYWGDNEQFF. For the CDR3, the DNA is TGCGCCAGCAGCTATTGGGGGGACAATGAGCAGTTCTTC.

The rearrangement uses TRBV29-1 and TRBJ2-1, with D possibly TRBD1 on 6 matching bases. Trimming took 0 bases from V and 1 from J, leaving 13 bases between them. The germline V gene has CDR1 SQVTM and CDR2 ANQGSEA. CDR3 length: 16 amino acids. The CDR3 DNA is TGCAGCGTTGAAGATCGAAGGGGGAAATCCTACAATGAGCAGTTCTTC. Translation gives CSVEDRRGKSYNEQFF.

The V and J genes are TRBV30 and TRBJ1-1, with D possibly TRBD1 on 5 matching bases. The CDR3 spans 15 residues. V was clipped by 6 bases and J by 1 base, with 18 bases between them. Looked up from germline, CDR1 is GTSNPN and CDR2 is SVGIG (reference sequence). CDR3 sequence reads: CACHRSATENTEAFF. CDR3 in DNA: TGTGCCTGCCACCGGTCCGCGACAGAGAACACTGAAGCTTTCTTT.

The CDR3 region is CATSRVRENYGYTF. The CDR3 DNA follows: TGTGCCACCAGCAGAGTTAGGGAGAACTATGGCTACACCTTC. The chain recombines TRBV15 with TRBJ1-2; D not resolved. Trimming left V 1 base short and J 2 bases short, with 8 bases between. Per the germline V gene, CDR1 is LNHNV and CDR2 is YYDKDF (reference sequence). The CDR3 is 14 residues long.

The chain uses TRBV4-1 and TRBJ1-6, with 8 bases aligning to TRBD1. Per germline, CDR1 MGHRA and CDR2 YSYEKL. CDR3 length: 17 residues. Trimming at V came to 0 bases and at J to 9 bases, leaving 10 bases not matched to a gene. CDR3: CASSQDRNRGDLSPLHF. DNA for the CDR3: TGCGCCAGCAGCCAAGATAGGAACAGGGGGGATCTTTCACCCCTCCACTTT.

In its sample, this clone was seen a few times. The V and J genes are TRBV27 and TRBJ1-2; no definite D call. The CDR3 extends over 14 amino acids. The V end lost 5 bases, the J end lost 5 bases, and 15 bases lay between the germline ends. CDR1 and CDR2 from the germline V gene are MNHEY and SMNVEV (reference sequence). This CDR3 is CASSPGLGGYGYTF. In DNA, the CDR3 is TGTGCCAGCAGTCCAGGTTTGGGAGGTTATGGCTACACCTTC.

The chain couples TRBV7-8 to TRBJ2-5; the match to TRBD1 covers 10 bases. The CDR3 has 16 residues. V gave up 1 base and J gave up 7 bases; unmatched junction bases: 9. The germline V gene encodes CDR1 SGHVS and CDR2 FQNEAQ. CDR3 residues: CASSLGASTGGTTQYF. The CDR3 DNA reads TGTGCCAGCAGCTTAGGTGCGTCGACAGGGGGCACGACCCAGTACTTC.

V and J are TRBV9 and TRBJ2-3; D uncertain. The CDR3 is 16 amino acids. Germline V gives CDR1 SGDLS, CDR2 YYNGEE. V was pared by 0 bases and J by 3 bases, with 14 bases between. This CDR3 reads CASSVVEASRTDTQYF. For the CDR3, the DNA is TGTGCCAGCAGCGTAGTAGAGGCTTCTAGGACAGATACGCAGTATTTT.

This CDR3 is CASSKLSTGPNTEAFF. CDR3 sequence (DNA): TGTGCCAGCAGTAAACTCTCCACAGGGCCGAACACTGAAGCTTTCTTT. The J gene is TRBJ1-1, the V gene TRBV6-6, with D possibly TRBD1 on 6 matching bases. There are 16 residues in the CDR3. The germline CDR1 and CDR2 sequences are MNHNY and SVGAGI (reference sequence). V lost 5 bases, J lost 1 base, and 17 bases lay in between.

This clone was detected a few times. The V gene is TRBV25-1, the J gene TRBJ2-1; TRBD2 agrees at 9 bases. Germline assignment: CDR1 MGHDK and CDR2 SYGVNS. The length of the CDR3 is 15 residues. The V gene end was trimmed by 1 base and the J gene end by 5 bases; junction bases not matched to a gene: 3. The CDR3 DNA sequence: TGTGCCAGCAGTGAATCTCGACTAGCGGACAATGAGCAGTTCTTC. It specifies CASSESRLADNEQFF.

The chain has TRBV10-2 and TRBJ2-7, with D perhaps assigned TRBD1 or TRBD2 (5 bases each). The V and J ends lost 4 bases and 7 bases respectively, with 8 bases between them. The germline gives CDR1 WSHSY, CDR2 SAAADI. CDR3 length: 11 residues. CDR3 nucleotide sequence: TGCGCCAGCAGTGGGGGCGGGGAGCAGTACGTC. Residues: CASSGGGEQYV.

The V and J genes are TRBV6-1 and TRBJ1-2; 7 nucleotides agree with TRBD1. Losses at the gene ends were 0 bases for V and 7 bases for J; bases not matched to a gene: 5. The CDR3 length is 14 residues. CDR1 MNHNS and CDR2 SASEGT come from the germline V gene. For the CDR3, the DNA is TGTGCCAGCAGTGAAGCTAGGGGGCTCGGTGGCTACACCTTC. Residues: CASSEARGLGGYTF.

The CDR3 spells CASSGISTEAFF. The CDR3, as DNA: TGCGCCAGCAGCGGTATTAGCACTGAAGCTTTCTTT. The chain combines TRBV5-1 with TRBJ1-1; D is undetermined. Germline CDR1 is SGHRS and CDR2 is YFSETQ. V shed 4 bases and J shed 4 bases, with 8 bases lying between them. The CDR3 extends over 12 amino acids.

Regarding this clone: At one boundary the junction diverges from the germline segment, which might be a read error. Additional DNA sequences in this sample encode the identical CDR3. CDR3 bases: TGTGCCAGCAGCTTATATTACAGGGGTATCTCCTATGAGCAGTACTTC. This codes for CASSLYYRGISYEQYF. The chain combines TRBV11-2 with TRBJ2-7; 7 bases fit TRBD1. Germline lookup yields CDR1 SGHAT and CDR2 FQNNGV. CDR3 size: 16 residues.

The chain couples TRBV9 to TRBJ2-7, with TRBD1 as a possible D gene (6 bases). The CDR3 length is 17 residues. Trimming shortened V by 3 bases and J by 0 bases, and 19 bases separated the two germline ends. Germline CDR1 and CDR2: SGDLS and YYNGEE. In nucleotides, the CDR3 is TGTGCCAGCAGCGACGGACAGTCACGCATAGGCTCCTACGAGCAGTACGTC. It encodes CASSDGQSRIGSYEQYV.

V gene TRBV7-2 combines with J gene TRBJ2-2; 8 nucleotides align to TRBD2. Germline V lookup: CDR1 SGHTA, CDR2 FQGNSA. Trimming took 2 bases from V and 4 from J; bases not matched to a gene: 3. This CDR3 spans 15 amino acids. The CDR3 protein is CASSLPSGPTGELFF. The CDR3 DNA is TGTGCCAGCAGCTTACCTAGCGGGCCCACCGGGGAGCTGTTTTTT.